These T cell receptor beta chains were read from a single sample in a study of T cells in Graves' hyperthyroidism and ophthalmopathy. Via MiXCR, TCRdb re-called the multiplex PCR reads, giving one row per CDR3 protein. The table lists over 650,000 distinct CDR3 sequences, over 15% of them singletons. Sequenced material: blood. These receptors all come from a man aged 18 to 29 with Graves' hyperthyroidism. The CDR3 runs from the conserved cysteine through the conserved F or W. The order of the fields is V gene, D gene, J gene, clone size, CDR3 protein, CDR3 DNA. D genes are given only for firm matches. Rows may omit the clone size; those that give it use once, few, many or a size class.

>TRBV30|TRBD1|TRBJ1-1|many
CAWNRGENTEAFF
TGTGCCTGGAACAGGGGGGAGAACACTGAAGCTTTCTTT
>TRBV20-1|NA|TRBJ2-3|NA
CSALTGPDTQYF
TGCAGTGCCCTAACGGGTCCAGATACGCAGTATTTT
>TRBV7-9|TRBD2|TRBJ2-7|NA
CASSLGLSMEEQYF
TGTGCCAGCAGCCTGGGACTATCGATGGAAGAGCAGTACTTC
>TRBV4-1|TRBD1|TRBJ1-2|NA
CASRATGTARANGYTF
TGCGCCAGCAGAGCAACCGGGACAGCAAGAGCCAATGGCTACACCTTC
>TRBV28|NA|TRBJ1-6|few
CASCRGQLFSPLHF
TGTGCCAGCTGTCGGGGACAATTGTTTTCACCCCTCCACTTT
>TRBV11-2|TRBD1|TRBJ2-2|NA
CASSFTSRQGITGELFF
TGTGCCAGCAGCTTTACGTCGCGACAGGGGATCACCGGGGAGCTGTTTTTT
>TRBV9|NA|TRBJ1-3|NA
CASSVVPVGPGNTIYF
TGTGCCAGCAGCGTAGTGCCGGTAGGCCCTGGAAACACCATATATTTT
>TRBV30|TRBD2|TRBJ2-1|many
CAWTLGTSGHNEQFF
TGTGCCTGGACCCTCGGGACTAGCGGCCACAATGAGCAGTTCTTC
>TRBV29-1|TRBD2|TRBJ2-3|NA
CSVDGSAGERRGQYF
TGCAGCGTTGATGGCTCAGCGGGAGAACGCCGGGGGCAGTATTTT
>TRBV28|NA|TRBJ2-5|many
CASSIRGQETQYF
TGTGCCAGCAGTATCAGGGGACAAGAGACCCAGTACTTC